This TCR beta chain was recorded in a study of blood T cells in healthy people across ages. In this sample, this clonotype turned up many times. Its antigen is unknown. The CDR3 runs 14 residues. Between the trimmed V and J ends, which lost 1 base and 2 bases, there was a span of 9 bases. Germline CDR1 reads SGHVS; CDR2 reads FQNEAQ. The second PCR ran about 6 to 12 cycles with a sample-barcoded 5' primer and J-beta primers. TCRdb passed the 5' RACE reads through MiXCR, listing each CDR3 protein once. The sample shows about 1.4 million distinct CDR3 sequences, 45% to 70% of them seen only once. Study outcomes and limitations: The fall in TCR beta diversity per million T cells was roughly linear with age.

Sequenced sample: blood. The V call is TRBV7-8, the J call TRBJ2-7; D might be TRBD1 (6 bases). The TCR sequence derives from a man aged 18 to 29 in good health. Written as DNA, the CDR3 is TGTGCCAGCAGCTTAGTCCAGGGGACCTACGAGCAGTACTTC. Encoded protein: CASSLVQGTYEQYF.